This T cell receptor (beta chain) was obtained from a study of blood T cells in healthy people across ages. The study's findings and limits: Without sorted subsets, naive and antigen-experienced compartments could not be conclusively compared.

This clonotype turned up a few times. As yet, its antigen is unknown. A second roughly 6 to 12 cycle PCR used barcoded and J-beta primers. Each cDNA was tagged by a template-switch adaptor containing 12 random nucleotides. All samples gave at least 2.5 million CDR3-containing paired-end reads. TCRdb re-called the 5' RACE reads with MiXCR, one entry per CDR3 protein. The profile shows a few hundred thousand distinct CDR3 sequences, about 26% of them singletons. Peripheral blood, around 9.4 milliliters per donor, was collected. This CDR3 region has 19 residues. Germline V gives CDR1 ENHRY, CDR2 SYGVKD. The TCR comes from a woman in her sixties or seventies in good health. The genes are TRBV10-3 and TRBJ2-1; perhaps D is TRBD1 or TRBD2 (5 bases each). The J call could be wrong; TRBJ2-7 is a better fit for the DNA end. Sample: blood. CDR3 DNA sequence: TGTGCCATCAGTGGGGGCAGGGACCCTTTGCCTAGTAATAGCGACGAGCAGTACTTC. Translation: CAISGGRDPLPSNSDEQYF.